Described below is a single T cell receptor (beta chain) sequence and its context. Antigen unknown. These data originate in a study of Tregs in tolerant kidney transplant recipients. Regarding the study as a whole: Biological reproducibility was not directly addressed in this study. Activated donor B cell expansion appeared to reveal the most relevant donor-specific TCRbeta repertoire. The small number of patients limits these findings pending further validation.

Assay: immunoSEQ multiplex PCR; the TCRdb copy retains only in-frame clones and omits some. The repertoire holds some 69,000 clones, 84% seen once, with 3.5% to 5.5% in the top ten. This CDR3 has 16 residues. The V segment lost 2 bases and the J segment 4 bases; nucleotides outside the gene matches: 6. Germline V CDR1 and CDR2: SGHKS, YYEKEE (reference sequence). Unstimulated regulatory T cells (CD4+CD25+CD127-), CD4+CD25- non-regulatory cells, CD4 and CD8 cells were FACS-sorted from thawed PBMCs. The sample was CD4+ T cells from blood. The TCR comes from a human donor in good health. The chain carries TRBV5-5 and TRBJ2-2; 9 bases map to TRBD2. The CDR3 sequence: CASSFPSGAGTGELFF. CDR3 DNA sequence: TGTGCCAGCAGCTTCCCTAGCGGGGCCGGCACCGGGGAGCTGTTTTTT.